Below are 25 T cell receptor beta chains sequenced from a single sample in a study of response to subunit inactivated influenza vaccine. TCRdb used MiXCR to reprocess the RT-PCR reads, holding one entry per CDR3 protein. The repertoire holds roughly 700,000 distinct CDR3 sequences, with more than 15% as singletons. Sequencing used PBMCs from blood, obtained 11 to 12 days after vaccination. These receptors originate from a man between 45 and 60 years old who received an inactivated influenza vaccine.

This clonotype turned up a few times. The V gene is TRBV25-1, the J gene TRBJ2-1; D is possibly TRBD2 (5 bases). Germline V gene data show CDR1 as MGHDK and CDR2 as SYGVNS. V lost 2 bases and J 1 base, leaving 6 bases between the germline ends. The CDR3 covers 14 residues. The CDR3 DNA sequence: TGTGCCAGCAGTGAAGGCGGGTCCTACAATGAGCAGTTCTTC. It translates to CASSEGGSYNEQFF.

CDR3 DNA sequence: TGCGCCAGCAGCCAGCTGGACCCCGGGGAGCTGTTTTTT. As protein: CASSQLDPGELFF. The chain recombines TRBV5-1 with TRBJ2-2; D gene ambiguous. V was cut by 4 bases and J by 6 bases, with 10 bases left in between. Germline V gives CDR1 SGHRS, CDR2 YFSETQ. The CDR3 sequence is 13 residues long.

V gene TRBV28 combines with J gene TRBJ2-5; maybe TRBD2 (6 bases). Germline loops: CDR1 MDHEN, CDR2 SYDVKM. CDR3 length equals 17 residues. The V gene lost 1 base and the J gene lost 3 bases, with 18 bases spanning the gap. Here the CDR3 DNA reads TGTGCCAGCAGTTTATTATTTTTTCGGGAGCGGGAAGAGACCCAGTACTTC. It is translated as CASSLLFFREREETQYF.

This clonotype was detected a few times. This sequence joins TRBV2 and TRBJ2-3; 10 nucleotides match TRBD2. In germline, CDR1 is SNHLY, CDR2 FYNNEI. The junction had 5 bases not matched to a gene; V was cut back by 3 bases and J by 5 bases. There are 15 residues in the CDR3. This CDR3 is CASSDLAGVLDTQYF. CDR3 coding DNA: TGTGCCAGCAGTGATCTAGCGGGGGTTTTAGATACGCAGTATTTT.

As for this clonotype: The germline gene is not matched at one end of the junction; a read error may be the cause. The rearrangement links TRBV7-9 to TRBJ2-3, with D hard to call. CDR3 length equals 12 residues. Germline values: CDR1 SEHNR, CDR2 FQNEAQ (reference sequence). The CDR3 reads CASSLDTATQYF. Here the CDR3 DNA reads TGTGCCAGCAGCCTAGACACAGCTACGCAGTATTTT.

This clonotype was picked up many times. V gene TRBV6-2 or TRBV6-3 combines with J gene TRBJ2-4; D may be TRBD2 (5 bases). With 10 bases removed from V and 7 bases from J, the gap between germline ends came to 14 bases. The CDR3 is 12 residues long. CDR1 MNHEY and CDR2 SVGEGT come from the germline V gene. The CDR3 here is CATRGFGNIQYF. The CDR3 DNA is TGTGCCACCCGAGGGTTTGGGAACATTCAGTACTTC.

In its sample, this clonotype was seen a few times. The rearrangement joins TRBV12-3 or TRBV12-4 to TRBJ2-3; D tentatively fits TRBD1 or TRBD2 (5 bases each). The CDR3 is made up of 15 amino acids. V lost 5 bases and J 6 bases, leaving 18 bases between the germline ends. For the CDR3, the DNA is TGTGCCAGCAGTCCCCAACCGGGACCCGGGGATACGCAGTATTTT. It is translated as CASSPQPGPGDTQYF.

The gene calls are TRBV14 and TRBJ2-2; no clear D. The ends were cut back, 2 bases at V and 2 bases at J, with 15 bases in the middle. The germline gives CDR1 SGHDN, CDR2 FVKESK. The CDR3 runs 17 residues. The CDR3 bases are TGTGCCAGCAGCCAAAGGAGTGGAATTCTAAACACCGGGGAGCTGTTTTTT. It yields the protein CASSQRSGILNTGELFF.

This chain joins TRBV9 and TRBJ1-2; TRBD1 agrees at 9 bases. The CDR3 consists of 15 residues. The V gene's germline CDR1 is SGDLS and CDR2 YYNGEE. With 2 bases clipped from V and 8 bases from J, the junction kept 10 bases outside the gene matches. CDR3: CASSVGTGNSRGYTF. The DNA of the CDR3 is TGTGCCAGCAGCGTCGGGACAGGGAATTCGCGGGGCTACACCTTC.

This clonotype showed up just a few times. The V and J genes are TRBV3-1 and TRBJ2-5; the match to TRBD2 covers 12 bases. Germline loops: CDR1 LGHDT, CDR2 YNNKEL (reference sequence). The length of the CDR3 is 21 residues. V lost 2 bases, J lost 3 bases, and 19 bases stayed unmatched. The CDR3, as DNA: TGTGCCAGCAGCCAATCAGAGGTCGGACTAGCGGGGTGCCGGAAAAAAGAGACCCAGTACTTC. This sequence encodes CASSQSEVGLAGCRKKETQYF.

The CDR3 sequence: CASSQGGWNTEAFF. The CDR3 DNA follows: TGTGCCAGCAGCCAAGGCGGTTGGAACACTGAAGCTTTCTTT. V usage is TRBV3-1 and J usage is TRBJ1-1, with D unresolved. V lost 1 base and J lost 1, with 7 bases in between. CDR1 is LGHDT and CDR2 is YNNKEL in the germline V gene (reference sequence). The CDR3 totals 14 residues. The full variable domain, in which reference TRBV3-1 and TRBJ1-1 provide the parts outside the CDR3, is DTAVSQTPKYLVTQMGNDKSIKCEQNLGHDTMYWYKQDSKKFLKIMFSYNNKELIINETVPNRFSPKSPDKAHLNLHINSLELGDSAVYFCASSQGGWNTEAFFGQGTRLTVV.

This clonotype was recorded many times. The genes are TRBV6-5 and TRBJ2-5; D is perhaps TRBD1 (6 bases). Germline V gene sequence: CDR1 MNHEY, CDR2 SVGAGI. The length of the CDR3 is 13 residues. With 4 bases removed from V and 6 bases from J, the gap between germline ends came to 12 bases. The CDR3 region is CASSSPGAQTQYF. CDR3 bases: TGTGCCAGCAGTTCCCCAGGGGCTCAGACCCAGTACTTC.

Many counts were recorded for this clonotype. One junction end does not reproduce the germline sequence, and a read error may be involved. The chain is built from TRBV5-1 and TRBJ2-7; D gene unclear. The CDR3 totals 15 residues. The germline gives CDR1 SGHRS, CDR2 YFSETQ. The CDR3 loop reads CASSLVVGSSYEQYF. CDR3 nucleotides: TGTGCCAGCAGTTTAGTGGTGGGATCTTCCTACGAGCAGTACTTC.

The chain uses TRBV19 and TRBJ2-3, with TRBD1 identical over 8 bases. The germline CDR1 and CDR2 sequences are LNHDA and SQIVND (reference sequence). CDR3 length: 16 residues. With V trimmed by 3 bases and J by 3 bases, 8 bases remained unmatched. CDR3 nucleotides: TGTGCCAGTAGTATTGATGGACAGGGAAGAACAGATACGCAGTATTTT. Its protein product is CASSIDGQGRTDTQYF.

This clonotype was counted at least ten times. This chain links TRBV12-3 or TRBV12-4 with TRBJ1-3; D gene uncertain. This CDR3 contains 15 residues. V lost 6 bases and J lost 4, with 16 bases in between. As DNA, the CDR3 is TGTGCCAGCAGCGCGGCAGCAGTCGGGGGAAACACCATATATTTT. It translates to CASSAAAVGGNTIYF.

This clonotype was found many times. The chain uses TRBV5-1 and TRBJ2-7; perhaps TRBD2 as D (5 bases). Germline CDR1 SGHRS, CDR2 YFSETQ. V lost 2 bases and J lost 5, with 8 bases in between. CDR3 length: 12 residues. Here the CDR3 DNA reads TGCGCCAGCAGCTTAACTAGTGACGAGCAGTACTTC. Its protein is CASSLTSDEQYF.

CDR3 nucleotides: TGCGCCAGCAGCTCACAGGGGTACTTCGACGAGCAGTACTTC. This gives the protein CASSSQGYFDEQYF. The chain carries TRBV5-1 and TRBJ2-7; 7 bases are a match to TRBD1. This CDR3 contains 14 residues. Unmatched junction bases numbered 8, after V lost 3 bases and J lost 5 bases. The germline V gene encodes CDR1 SGHRS and CDR2 YFSETQ.

The chain couples TRBV6-5 to TRBJ2-7; D may be TRBD1 or TRBD2 (5 bases each). CDR1 is MNHEY, CDR2 SVGAGI, per germline. The ends were cut back, 5 bases at V and 2 bases at J, with 19 bases in the middle. CDR3 length: 16 amino acids. CDR3 protein: CASSTQFRGSPYEQYF. The CDR3 DNA sequence: TGTGCCAGCAGTACTCAATTCCGGGGCTCCCCCTACGAGCAGTACTTC.

The chain links TRBV4-1 to TRBJ1-3, with TRBD1 matching 9 bases. Unmatched junction bases numbered 4, after V lost 3 bases and J lost 4 bases. The length of the CDR3 is 15 residues. From germline, CDR1 is MGHRA and CDR2 YSYEKL. The CDR3 reads CASSQRDREGNTIYF. As DNA, the CDR3 is TGCGCCAGCAGCCAGAGGGACAGGGAAGGAAACACCATATATTTT.

This clonotype was counted a few times. This rearrangement joins TRBV5-1 to TRBJ2-3; D gene uncertain. V dropped 1 base and J dropped 1 base, with 10 bases sitting between them. In germline, CDR1 is SGHRS, CDR2 YFSETQ. The CDR3 sequence is 15 residues long. This chain's CDR3 is CASSLNGVRTDTQYF. The CDR3 region has the DNA TGCGCCAGCAGCTTGAATGGGGTACGCACAGATACGCAGTATTTT.

V usage is TRBV5-1 and J usage is TRBJ1-1, with 7 bases identical to TRBD1. From germline, CDR1 is SGHRS and CDR2 YFSETQ. J gave up 2 bases and V 4 bases, and 8 bases lay outside the gene matches. The CDR3 is made up of 15 amino acids. CDR3: CASSPDTGDNTEAFF. Here the CDR3 DNA reads TGCGCCAGCAGCCCGGACACAGGGGACAACACTGAAGCTTTCTTT.

The chain has TRBV14 and TRBJ1-2; weak D call: TRBD1 (5 bases). The germline gives CDR1 SGHDN, CDR2 FVKESK. V lost 5 bases to trimming and J lost 7 bases, with 8 bases between them. The CDR3 spans 11 residues. The CDR3 nucleotides are TGTGCCAGCAGCGCAGGGTTTGGCTACACCTTC. The encoded protein is CASSAGFGYTF.

There are a few counts of this clonotype. This chain joins TRBV12-3 or TRBV12-4 and TRBJ2-3; D not certain. This CDR3 has 12 residues. V shed 4 bases and J shed 4 bases, with 6 bases lying between them. The CDR3 region is CASSSTPDTQYF. CDR3 in DNA: TGTGCCAGCAGTTCGACCCCAGATACGCAGTATTTT.

The J gene is TRBJ2-3, the V gene TRBV7-6; 9 nucleotides align to TRBD2. This CDR3 region has 16 residues. V lost 0 bases, J lost 1 base, and 2 bases stayed unmatched. Germline V gene sequence: CDR1 SGHVS, CDR2 FNYEAQ. The CDR3 nucleotides read TGTGCCAGCAGCTTAGCGGTAGCGGGAGGCACAGATACGCAGTATTTT. Translating it yields CASSLAVAGGTDTQYF.

Ten or more counts support this clonotype. J is TRBJ2-7 and V is TRBV30; weak D call: TRBD2 (6 bases). The length of the CDR3 is 14 residues. Per germline, CDR1 GTSNPN and CDR2 SVGIG (reference sequence). V shed 0 bases and J shed 6 bases, with 15 bases lying between them. DNA for the CDR3: TGTGCCTGGAGTGTATCATTAACGGAGGGCGAGCAGTACTTC. This codes for CAWSVSLTEGEQYF.